This entry concerns a single T cell receptor beta chain. Its antigen is still unknown. This sample was taken from a study of post-analysis software for immune sequencing data. Findings and limits, study-wide: In patients, about 5 TRBV segments were more frequent than in controls, with TRBV5-6, TRBV5-1 and TRBV20-1 among them. Controls showed significantly higher normalized Chao1 diversity than did multiple sclerosis patients.

Built from TCR beta cDNA, the libraries had unique molecular identifiers in them. With about 0.95 to 10 million T cells as the source, approximately 450,000 cDNA molecules resulted. TCRdb analysed the PCR reads with MiXCR anew, one entry per CDR3 protein. The sample yields hundreds of thousands of distinct CDR3 sequences, about 57% seen once. The CDR3 has 14 amino acids. V was pared by 0 bases and J by 5 bases, with 11 bases between. Germline values: CDR1 SGDLS, CDR2 YYNGEE. The genes are TRBV9 and TRBJ2-5, with D possibly being TRBD1 or TRBD2 (5 bases each). The clonotype was recovered from a girl aged 5 to 17 with multiple sclerosis. The specimen sequenced was blood. CDR3 region: CASSVGSGRETQYF. For the CDR3, the DNA is TGTGCCAGCAGCGTAGGGTCGGGACGGGAGACCCAGTACTTC.